A selection of T cell receptor beta chains follows, all from one sample in a study of regulatory T cells in long-lasting Graves disease. TCRdb re-called the multiplex PCR reads with MiXCR, one entry per CDR3 protein. The table has roughly 400,000 distinct CDR3 sequences, 21% seen once. The material sequenced was peripheral blood mononuclear cells (PBMCs), taken when the disease was refractory, from a patient treated with antithyroid drugs. These receptor sequences come from a female donor with Graves disease. Each CDR3 is given without its conserved first and last residue. Fields, in order: J gene, CDR3 length, V gene, CDR3 protein.

J: TRBJ2-7
length: 13
V: TRBV6-1
CDR3: ASSEYFTGGAGQY

J: TRBJ2-1
length: 13
V: TRBV7-9
CDR3: ASNLIAGALNEQF

J: TRBJ2-7
length: 10
V: TRBV5-5
CDR3: ASSPSDYEQY

J: TRBJ2-7
length: 12
V: TRBV28
CDR3: ASSLSYPSLEQY

J: TRBJ2-7
length: 12
V: TRBV20-1
CDR3: SAPDPQSSYEQY

J: TRBJ2-2
length: 11
V: TRBV11-3
CDR3: ASSLNGLGELF

J: TRBJ1-5
length: 15
V: TRBV2
CDR3: ASSEGAGIRSNQPQH

J: TRBJ2-2
length: 10
V: TRBV15
CDR3: ATMDNTGELF

J: TRBJ1-5
length: 15
V: TRBV6-5
CDR3: ASSSVRRGGEDQPQH

J: TRBJ2-5
length: 13
V: TRBV6-1
CDR3: ASSRGTSGSETQY

J: TRBJ1-5
length: 11
V: TRBV10-3
CDR3: AISEGPNQPQH

J: TRBJ2-4
length: 11
V: TRBV6-5
CDR3: ASSYSLGDIQY

J: TRBJ1-1
length: 14
V: TRBV18
CDR3: ASSPGTGDANTEAF

J: TRBJ2-5
length: 13
V: TRBV24-1
CDR3: ATSDYRGRRETRY

J: TRBJ2-1
length: 13
V: TRBV12-3/TRBV12-4
CDR3: ASRSDRGTYNEQF

J: TRBJ2-4
length: 14
V: TRBV19
CDR3: ASSDPGTSGRGIQY

J: TRBJ2-1
length: 12
V: TRBV2
CDR3: ASTLVSTTNEQF

J: TRBJ1-3
length: 13
V: TRBV12-3/TRBV12-4
CDR3: ASSLDGSSGNTIY

J: TRBJ1-3
length: 14
V: TRBV3-1
CDR3: ASSPPGPRPGNTIY

J: TRBJ2-5
length: 11
V: TRBV7-9
CDR3: ASSLVKGETQY

J: TRBJ2-1
length: 11
V: TRBV27
CDR3: ASSLTSFNEQF

J: TRBJ1-5
length: 14
V: TRBV12-3/TRBV12-4
CDR3: ASSLGPPGRNQPQH

J: TRBJ2-7
length: 14
V: TRBV7-9
CDR3: ASSPGTSGSSVEQY

J: TRBJ2-7
length: 14
V: TRBV7-9
CDR3: ASSYQGITLSYEQY

J: TRBJ2-1
length: 11
V: TRBV5-5
CDR3: ASSLAAGWEQF

J: TRBJ2-7
length: 11
V: TRBV10-3
CDR3: AITSGSSYEQY

J: TRBJ2-1
length: 14
V: TRBV15
CDR3: ATSTGTGAVYNEQF

J: TRBJ2-5
length: 11
V: TRBV7-9
CDR3: ASGDRVVETQY

J: TRBJ2-7
length: 13
V: TRBV2
CDR3: ASRVRGLPLYEQY

J: TRBJ2-3
length: 13
V: TRBV28
CDR3: ASSALAGVTDTQY

J: TRBJ1-6
length: 14
V: TRBV20-1
CDR3: SARDPLPRRNSPLH